This T cell receptor (beta chain) was found in a study of blood T cell repertoires in COVID-19. Study-wide background: The United States, Italy and Spain provided the acute and convalescent COVID-19 samples.

This clone appeared once. Original processing methods: Scientists estimated how many nucleated cells there were by amplifying reference gene primers. Libraries were prepared by immunoSEQ multiplex PCR; TCRdb keeps only in-frame clonotypes and omits some of them. The V and J calls and clone size are taken from that table; D and trimming were inferred from the DNA. This repertoire shows 140,000 to 150,000 clones, approximately 85% found once; its top ten account for about 8%. This TCR was recovered from an older woman with COVID-19, enrolled during active disease. Sequencing used peripheral blood.

Here the CDR3 reads CASSPGQLNTGELFF. The CDR3 DNA reads as TGTGCCAGCAGCCCGGGACAGCTGAACACCGGGGAGCTGTTTTTT. The chain combines TRBV5-6 with TRBJ2-2; 7 nucleotides align to TRBD1. This CDR3 region has 15 residues. The germline gives CDR1 SGHDT, CDR2 YYEEEE. Losses at the gene ends were 4 bases for V and 1 base for J; bases not matched to a gene: 4.